Here is one T cell receptor (beta chain) with its context. The antigen it recognizes is unknown. Per-base qualities were not stored, and no clone one base away is much larger. The data were obtained in a study of PD-1 blockade in classical Hodgkin lymphoma (dated by TCRdb to 2018 to 2020). Regarding the complete study: Nivolumab dosing was 3 mg/kg intravenously every 2 weeks, continuing until either disease progression or unacceptable toxicity. The study used CyTOF and TCR beta sequencing to define a peripheral blood immune signature of response to PD-1 blockade in classical Hodgkin lymphoma. General study outcomes and caveats: By C4D1, a significant rise was seen in CD4+ TCR diversity but not in CD8+ TCR diversity (p=0.0027 vs p=0.16), and the rise was most apparent among complete responders (p=0.02). Only a single clinical trial cohort was studied, and what caused the repertoire differences, possibly disease activity or prior therapy, remained undefined. Newly diagnosed patients were reported to have lower baseline TCR diversity than healthy donors, and relapsed/refractory patients were reported to have lower baseline TCR diversity still. Baseline diversity similar to that of newly diagnosed patients was observed in trial patients achieving complete response, whereas significantly lower diversity was observed in partial responders and progressors. Patients starting nivolumab less than 1 year after ASCT had lower diversity and were excluded from later analyses to avoid confounding by immune reconstitution.

Interpreted using the paper, the time point label stands for: cycle 4 day 1 (C4D1), after 5 to 7 weeks of nivolumab. Every trial patient had relapsed after autologous stem cell transplantation, and cohorts A, B and C differed in prior brentuximab vedotin exposure. The trial cohort comprised some 60 patients with relapsed/refractory classical Hodgkin lymphoma whose best overall responses were complete response, partial response or progressive disease. Trial patients were treated with single-agent nivolumab in the multi-cohort phase II CheckMate 205 trial. Best overall response was determined by an independent review committee according to the 2007 International Working Group response criteria. Trial PBMCs were collected immediately before nivolumab initiation (C1D1) and during therapy at cycle 2 day 1 and cycle 4 day 1. Peripheral blood was collected in 8 mL Vacutainer Cell Preparation Tubes, from which PBMCs were isolated by centrifugation and then cryopreserved.

CDR1 and CDR2, looked up from the germline V gene (reference sequence), are LNHDA and SQIVND. Cut back by 5 bases and 4 bases, the V and J ends lie 12 bases apart. Reading from cysteine to phenylalanine, the CDR3 counts 13 amino acids. The DNA shown is the 39-base CDR3, in frame from base 1. Genomic DNA was isolated using the Qiagen DNeasy kit from unsorted PBMCs as well as from negatively selected CD4+ and CD8+ fractions. TCR beta CDR3 regions were subjected to amplification by immunoSEQ multiplex PCR with primers that anneal to V and J segments. A synthetic immune receptor repertoire was used to minimize amplification bias, and remaining bias was computationally removed after sequencing. The published analysis was carried out like this. Repertoire diversity was quantified as the Shannon entropy index using custom Python scripts. Unsorted, CD4+ and CD8+ repertoires were analyzed separately, except in combined analyses where CD4+ and CD8+ sequences were merged in silico. Clonal expansion was defined as at least a 2-fold frequency increase after treatment relative to C1D1, with a pseudocount of 0.5 for undetected baseline clones. Clones with 0 or 1 copy at C1D1 were classified as singleton clones, and clones with 2 or more copies were classified as non-singleton clones. Clones expanded in unsorted samples were assigned a CD4+, CD8+ or unknown annotation through matching of protein sequences in sorted samples from the same patient. Wilcoxon tests were applied to paired samples to test diversity changes from C1D1 to C4D1. TCRdb limited this immuneACCESS table to in-frame rearrangements with V and J called. A share of clones is missing; checked studies link under half to unresolved V genes, and the rest is unexplained. V and J calls and clone size are given by that table; D and trimming were obtained from the DNA. The sample table shows some 110,000 clones, and around 90% are seen once. Around 19% of the sample goes to the ten largest clones.

The source material was peripheral blood mononuclear cells (PBMCs), sampled before the fourth cycle of nivolumab. The receptor was derived from a human donor with classical Hodgkin lymphoma. The rearrangement joined TRBV19 to TRBJ2-7; possibly the D gene is TRBD1, per 6 matching bases. This receptor carries the CDR3 CASSLTGDYEQYF. The sequenced DNA: TGTGCCAGTAGTTTGACAGGAGATTACGAGCAGTACTTC.